This paragraph covers one T cell receptor (beta chain) sequence. The data were taken from a study of T cell changes during pregnancy in multiple sclerosis. This CDR3 has 13 amino acids. The germline gives CDR1 SQVTM, CDR2 ANQGSEA. V was cut by 6 bases and J by 4 bases, with 15 bases left in between. The data were produced by immunoSEQ multiplex PCR, yet TCRdb's version contains in-frame clones alone and is incomplete. The profile covers 45,000 to 55,000 clones, with around 92% appearing a single time and about 0.18% taken by the ten largest. The specimen was CD4+ T cells from peripheral blood mononuclear cells, collected after pregnancy. V gene TRBV29-1 combines with J gene TRBJ1-2, with D possibly being TRBD1 (6 bases). The sequence derives from a female donor in good health, enrolled as a control in a pregnancy study. The CDR3 DNA sequence: TGCAGCGTCGCACCGACAGGCTCCTATGGCTACACCTTC. The encoded protein is CSVAPTGSYGYTF.